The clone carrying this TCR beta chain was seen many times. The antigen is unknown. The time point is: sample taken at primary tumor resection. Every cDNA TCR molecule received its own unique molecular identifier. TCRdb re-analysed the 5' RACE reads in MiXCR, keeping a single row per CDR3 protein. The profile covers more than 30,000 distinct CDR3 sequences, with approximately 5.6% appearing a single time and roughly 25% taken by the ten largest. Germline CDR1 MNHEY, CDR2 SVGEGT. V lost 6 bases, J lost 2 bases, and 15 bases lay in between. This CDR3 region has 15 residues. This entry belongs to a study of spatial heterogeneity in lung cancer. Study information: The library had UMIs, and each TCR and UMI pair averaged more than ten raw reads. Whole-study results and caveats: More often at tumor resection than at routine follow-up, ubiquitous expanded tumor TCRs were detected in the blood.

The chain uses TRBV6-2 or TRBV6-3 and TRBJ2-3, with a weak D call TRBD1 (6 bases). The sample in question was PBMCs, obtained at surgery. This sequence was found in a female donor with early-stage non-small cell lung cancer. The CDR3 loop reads CASRRQVLPTDTQYF. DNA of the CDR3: TGTGCCAGCAGACGACAGGTATTGCCCACAGATACGCAGTATTTT.